This record covers a single TCR beta chain. The antigen this receptor binds is unknown. One base away there is no much larger clone; base qualities are not given. The data derive from a study of post-analysis software for immune sequencing data (dated by TCRdb to between 2014 and 2016). Some background on the complete study: Recorded disease courses included relapsing-remitting, secondary progressive and progressive-relapsing multiple sclerosis, with some patients lacking subtype annotation. The multiple sclerosis patient repertoires were compared with approximately 11 previously published healthy control repertoires from donors aged roughly 6 to 27 years. A subset of samples was prepared in parallel using single-end sample barcoding, then pooled and co-amplified after Illumina adapter ligation.

Library construction relied on PCR. The reads were generated on an Illumina HiSeq 2500. To reduce PCR and sequencing biases, unique molecular identifiers were incorporated into the TCR beta cDNA libraries. Per 1 to 10 million input T cells, approximately 500,000 cDNA molecules were obtained, such that each molecule approximated one T cell. The patient libraries were prepared and sequenced with the same protocol used for the earlier healthy control dataset. Samples belonging to the same batch were prepared together, multiplexed and sequenced on a shared HiSeq lane. The authors' pipeline ran thus. MIGEC handled the raw barcoded reads, throwing out single-read molecular identifier groups before consensus assembly and CDR3 extraction. Clonotype tables were post-analysed with VDJtools, and diversity was normalized by down-sampling all datasets to the smallest sample size. In repertoire overlap clustering, CDR3 amino acid sequences, but not nucleotide sequences, were matched to correct batch-related cross-sample contamination. Clones were called with MiXCR by TCRdb after fastp trimmed the public reads at Q25, and only in-frame beta chains were retained. CDR3 protein duplicates are merged, each entry listing the most common genes and DNA. TCRdb, not the original authors, processed these V and J calls. A total of roughly 800,000 distinct CDR3 sequences appear in this sample, roughly half of them only once. Approximately 4.5% of the sample belongs to the ten largest clones.

TCR beta repertoires were profiled from peripheral blood of under 15 young patients with multiple sclerosis to demonstrate the VDJtools post-analysis software. Multiple sclerosis patients were children and adolescents aged about 6 to 16 years. General findings and caveats noted by the study authors: The control group was slightly older than the multiple sclerosis patient group. Multiple sclerosis patients had significantly lower normalized Chao1 diversity than controls, a result that suggests substantial peripheral T-cell clonal expansion. Direct clustering with F measure showed strong co-clustering of samples prepared in the same batch, prompting a batch-effect correction.

The TCR sequence derives from a girl aged 5-17 years with multiple sclerosis. Sequenced material: blood.

The CDR3: CASGLVGGQGPPYEQYF. At the DNA level, the sequence is TGTGCTAGTGGTTTGGTAGGGGGACAGGGCCCGCCCTACGAGCAGTACTTC. Rearrangement joined TRBV12-5 to TRBJ2-7, with 9 junctional bases fitting TRBD1. From the germline V gene, CDR1 is LGHNT and CDR2 is FRNRAP. Germline trimming: 0 bases from V, 2 bases from J; junction bases outside gene matches: 8. The cysteine opens and the phenylalanine closes a CDR3 of 17 amino acids. Left in the record is the CDR3 DNA by itself, 51 bases read in frame from the first base.